These 15 T cell receptor beta chains share one sample of origin, sequenced in a study of cytomegalovirus exposure and HLA in healthy donors. PCR involved 60 Vbeta and 13 Jbeta primers. Data came from immunoSEQ multiplex PCR; TCRdb stores just in-frame clones and leaves some out. Of 90,000 to 150,000 clones detected, about three quarters appear once; the ten largest clones hold 9% to 15%. What was sequenced was PBMCs. These receptors originate from a woman aged 40 to 50 in good health and CMV-seropositive.

The chain carries TRBV6-5 and TRBJ1-3, with 7 positions matching TRBD1. The germline V gene has CDR1 MNHEY and CDR2 SVGAGI. The CDR3 runs 14 residues. The trim removed 6 bases at V and 4 bases at J, leaving 6 bases unmatched. CDR3 DNA: TGTGCCAGCAGGACACAGGGGACGGGAAACACCATATATTTT. Its translation: CASRTQGTGNTIYF.

The gene calls are TRBV6-5 and TRBJ2-3; tentative D call: TRBD1 (7 bases). V lost 6 bases to trimming and J lost 0 bases, with 13 bases between them. Looked up from germline, CDR1 is MNHEY and CDR2 is SVGAGI. The length of the CDR3 is 15 residues. CDR3 residues: CASSLQGGSTDTQYF. The CDR3 bases are TGTGCCAGCAGCCTCCAGGGGGGTAGCACAGATACGCAGTATTTT.

The rearrangement uses TRBV18 and TRBJ1-1; D possibly corresponds to TRBD1 (6 bases). Germline V gene lookup returns CDR1 KGHSH and CDR2 LQKENI. CDR3 length: 16 residues. Trimming took 6 bases from V and 7 from J, leaving 24 bases between them. Here the CDR3 DNA reads TGTGCCAGCTCGAGTTCCAATCTACCTGCAGGGGATGAAGCTTTCTTT. Residues: CASSSSNLPAGDEAFF. The entire variable domain, with the rest obtained from reference TRBV18 and TRBJ1-1, is as follows: NAGVMQNPRHLVRRRGQEARLRCSPMKGHSHVYWYRQLPEEGLKFMVYLQKENIIDESGMPKERFSAEFPKEGPSILRIQQVVRGDSAAYFCASSSSNLPAGDEAFFGQGTRLTVV.

This chain joins TRBV5-1 and TRBJ1-2; no firm D call. This CDR3 has 13 residues. V lost 4 bases to trimming and J lost 5 bases, with 12 bases between them. In germline, CDR1 is SGHRS, CDR2 YFSETQ. The CDR3 region has the DNA TGCGCCAGCAGCCCATCGGAGGTTTATGGCTACACCTTC. Translated: CASSPSEVYGYTF.

The DNA for the CDR3 is TGTGCCAGCAGTTATCCGGGGAGGCACTCTGGAAACACCATATATTTT. This sequence encodes CASSYPGRHSGNTIYF. J is TRBJ1-3 and V is TRBV6-5, with D unclear. V lost 3 bases and J lost 0, with 12 bases in between. The CDR3 has 16 residues. CDR1 is MNHEY and CDR2 is SVGAGI in the germline V gene.

This chain joins TRBV6-6 and TRBJ1-5; D gene unclear. This CDR3 contains 11 residues. CDR1 is MNHNY, CDR2 SVGAGI, per germline (reference sequence). V shed 6 bases and J shed 4 bases, with 4 bases lying between them. The CDR3 region is CASSSNQPQHF. Here the CDR3 DNA reads TGTGCCAGCAGCTCTAATCAGCCCCAGCATTTT.

V is TRBV27 and J is TRBJ2-7, with D maybe TRBD1 (6 bases). The V gene lost 2 bases and the J gene lost 2 bases, with 10 bases spanning the gap. Germline CDR1 and CDR2: MNHEY and SMNVEV (reference sequence). CDR3 length: 14 amino acids. The CDR3 DNA follows: TGTGCCAGCAGTTTAAGGACAGCGACCTACGAGCAGTACTTC. Protein sequence: CASSLRTATYEQYF.

This chain connects TRBV4-1 to TRBJ2-5; 7 bases agree with TRBD1. J was trimmed by 5 bases and V by 1 base; bases with no gene match: 13. This CDR3 contains 17 residues. Looked up from germline, CDR1 is MGHRA and CDR2 is YSYEKL. In DNA, the CDR3 is TGCGCCAGCAGCCAAGCTGGACAGGTGTTTCTAGGGGAGACCCAGTACTTC. Encoded protein: CASSQAGQVFLGETQYF.

This clone was seen just once. The rearrangement links TRBV10-3 to TRBJ1-1, with 8 bases identical to TRBD1. This CDR3 is built from 16 residues. Unmatched junction bases numbered 5, after V lost 2 bases and J lost 0 bases. Germline V gene sequence: CDR1 ENHRY, CDR2 SYGVKD. The CDR3 region has the DNA TGTGCCATCAGTGAGGAGTACAGGGGGGTGAACACTGAAGCTTTCTTT. The encoded protein is CAISEEYRGVNTEAFF.

The chain combines TRBV15 with TRBJ2-7; possibly TRBD1 for D (5 bases). Trimming removed 1 base from V and 6 bases from J, with 10 bases in between. Germline V gene sequence: CDR1 LNHNV, CDR2 YYDKDF (reference sequence). The CDR3 length is 13 residues. The CDR3 loop is CATSRGRGGEQYF. In DNA, the CDR3 is TGTGCCACCAGCAGAGGAAGGGGCGGCGAGCAGTACTTC.

The V gene is TRBV9, the J gene TRBJ2-7; TRBD1 is a possible D gene (6 bases). Trimming cost V 3 bases and J 4 bases, with 17 bases left between them. Germline V CDR1 and CDR2: SGDLS, YYNGEE. This CDR3 is 15 amino acids long. The CDR3 DNA is TGTGCCAGCAGCGAGAGGGGGAGTGAGGGTTACGAGCAGTACTTC. This codes for CASSERGSEGYEQYF.

The rearrangement uses TRBV27 and TRBJ1-4, with a possible D match to TRBD1 (6 bases). The V gene lost 5 bases and the J gene lost 2 bases, with 12 bases spanning the gap. The V gene's germline CDR1 is MNHEY and CDR2 SMNVEV (reference sequence). The CDR3 is 15 residues long. The CDR3 sequence: CASSAQGWTNEKLFF. CDR3 nucleotides: TGTGCCAGCAGTGCTCAGGGGTGGACTAATGAAAAACTGTTTTTT.

This chain's CDR3 is CAIRTGAMNTEAFF. The CDR3 DNA reads as TGTGCCATCAGGACAGGGGCGATGAACACTGAAGCTTTCTTT. This chain joins TRBV10-3 and TRBJ1-1; 8 bases agree with TRBD1. J lost 0 bases, V lost 6 bases, and 3 bases had no gene match. Germline V gives CDR1 ENHRY, CDR2 SYGVKD. The CDR3 totals 14 residues.

The V call is TRBV30, the J call TRBJ1-2, with TRBD1 matching 7 bases. The CDR3 covers 12 residues. Germline values: CDR1 GTSNPN, CDR2 SVGIG (reference sequence). J was trimmed by 7 bases and V by 2 bases; bases with no gene match: 4. Here the CDR3 reads CAWSPGGGGYTF. DNA of the CDR3: TGTGCCTGGAGTCCAGGGGGTGGTGGCTACACCTTC. The full variable domain, in which reference TRBV30 and TRBJ1-2 provide the parts outside the CDR3, is SQTIHQWPATLVQPVGSPLSLECTVEGTSNPNLYWYRQAAGRGLQLLFYSVGIGQISSEVPQNLSASRPQDRQFILSSKKLLLSDSGFYLCAWSPGGGGYTFGSGTRLTVV.

This clone was seen a handful of times. This rearrangement joins TRBV29-1 to TRBJ2-6, with TRBD2 identical over 8 bases. Germline CDR1 is SQVTM and CDR2 is ANQGSEA. The CDR3 is made up of 14 amino acids. Losses at the gene ends were 6 bases for V and 2 bases for J; bases not matched to a gene: 3. The CDR3 loop reads CSVSGGPGANVLTF. DNA of the CDR3: TGCAGCGTCTCGGGGGGGCCTGGGGCCAACGTCCTGACTTTC.